This T cell receptor beta chain was captured in a study of blood T cell repertoires in COVID-19. CDR3 length: 16 amino acids. Germline V CDR1 and CDR2: LNHDA, SQIVND (reference sequence). V dropped 6 bases and J dropped 5; count of bases not matched to a gene: 15. This clone was observed a handful of times. Assay: immunoSEQ multiplex PCR; the TCRdb copy retains only in-frame clones and omits some. This table has about 190,000 clones, approximately 86% appearing once. This rearrangement joins TRBV19 to TRBJ1-2; the match to TRBD1 covers 7 bases. Sequencing was carried out using PBMCs or T cells enriched from blood (not recorded which). The receptor comes from a woman aged 60 to 75 with acute COVID-19. DNA for the CDR3: TGTGCCAGTAGCGGCAGGGGGTGGTTTGGTGAATATGGCTACACCTTC. This codes for CASSGRGWFGEYGYTF.